The 17 T cell receptor beta chains presented below share a single source sample, sequenced in a study of blood T cell repertoires in COVID-19. TCRdb's table, derived via immunoSEQ multiplex PCR, lists solely in-frame clones and lacks some. The data contain 200,000 to 300,000 clones, around 90% of them singletons. The sequenced material came from peripheral blood. Receptors were obtained from a man aged 55 to 70 who had recovered from COVID-19.

This rearrangement joins TRBV24-1 to TRBJ2-2, with a tentative D call TRBD2 (5 bases). This CDR3 contains 14 residues. Germline-derived CDR1 and CDR2 are KGHDR and SFDVKD. V lost 0 bases, J lost 6 bases, and 7 bases lay in between. The DNA for the CDR3 is TGTGCCACCAGTGATTTGGGAGGCCCCGGGGAGCTGTTTTTT. Its protein product is CATSDLGGPGELFF.

The gene calls are TRBV18 and TRBJ1-5; D possibly corresponds to TRBD1 (6 bases). Trimming pared 3 bases from V and 3 bases from J, leaving 12 bases between. The CDR3 is made up of 15 amino acids. CDR1 and CDR2 from the germline V gene are KGHSH and LQKENI. The DNA of the CDR3 is TGTGCCAGCTCACCCCTTACAGGGCCCAATCAGCCCCAGCATTTT. This sequence encodes CASSPLTGPNQPQHF.

This clone was counted a single time. The CDR3 nucleotides read TGTGCCAGCAGTAACACAGGGACCGGCTACACCTTC. This translates into CASSNTGTGYTF. V and J are TRBV27 and TRBJ1-2, with D possibly matching TRBD1 (6 bases). The CDR3 totals 12 residues. The germline V and J ends were trimmed by 5 bases and 8 bases, with 12 bases remaining between them. Germline CDR1 and CDR2: MNHEY and SMNVEV (reference sequence).

This rearrangement joins TRBV7-9 to TRBJ2-6; 7 bases line up with TRBD1. This CDR3 contains 16 residues. The trim removed 4 bases at V and 2 bases at J, leaving 5 bases unmatched. CDR1 is SEHNR, CDR2 FQNEAQ, per germline (reference sequence). The CDR3 DNA reads TGTGCCAGCAGCTCTCCTGACAGGGCTGGGGCCAACGTCCTGACTTTC. Residues: CASSSPDRAGANVLTF.

The genes are TRBV2 and TRBJ2-7; possibly TRBD1 for D (6 bases). Between the trimmed V and J ends, which lost 4 bases and 1 base, there was a span of 29 bases. The CDR3 spans 20 residues. Germline V gene data show CDR1 as SNHLY and CDR2 as FYNNEI. CDR3 coding DNA: TGTGCCAGCAGTGTTTCGTTTTCGCCCCGGAAGACAGGTGCATCCTACGAGCAGTACGTC. Protein product: CASSVSFSPRKTGASYEQYV.

The V call is TRBV11-3, the J call TRBJ2-3; 10 bases line up with TRBD1. The germline V gene encodes CDR1 SGHNT and CDR2 YENEEA. V lost 2 bases and J lost 3; bases outside the gene matches: 2. This CDR3 has 15 amino acids. DNA of the CDR3: TGTGCCAGCAGCTTACAGGGACAGGGGACAGATACGCAGTATTTT. Amino acid sequence: CASSLQGQGTDTQYF.

The sample holds one count of this clone. The J gene is TRBJ2-7, the V gene TRBV6-5; 7 bases are a match to TRBD1. The V gene end was trimmed by 8 bases and the J gene end by 4 bases; junction bases not matched to a gene: 5. Germline lookup yields CDR1 MNHEY and CDR2 SVGAGI. This CDR3 has 12 residues. CDR3 nucleotide sequence: TGTGCCAGCCGGGACAGACTATACGAGCAGTACGTC. This encodes CASRDRLYEQYV.

The chain is built from TRBV7-2 and TRBJ1-5; no firm D call. The germline gives CDR1 SGHTA, CDR2 FQGNSA. V was shortened by 5 bases and J by 0 bases, with 17 bases between the two germline ends. This CDR3 contains 17 residues. CDR3 coding DNA: TGTGCCAGCAGCGGTCGGGTAGGCCCATATAGCAATCAGCCCCAGCATTTT. Protein sequence: CASSGRVGPYSNQPQHF.

The chain employs TRBV19 and TRBJ1-1; D perhaps matches TRBD1 (6 bases). CDR3 size: 16 residues. Germline loops: CDR1 LNHDA, CDR2 SQIVND (reference sequence). V lost 8 bases and J lost 1, with 20 bases in between. The CDR3, as DNA: TGTGCCAGTTGGAGAAGACAGGCCGGCGGGAACACTGAAGCTTTCTTT. Amino acid sequence: CASWRRQAGGNTEAFF.

The V and J genes are TRBV6-1 and TRBJ2-7, with 7 bases fitting TRBD1. This CDR3 has 13 residues. V was pared by 7 bases and J by 3 bases, with 6 bases of the junction left unmatched. Germline V gene data show CDR1 as MNHNS and CDR2 as SASEGT. The CDR3 DNA follows: TGTGCCAGCATTTCGACAGGGAGCTACGAGCAGTACTTC. Protein: CASISTGSYEQYF.

The chain couples TRBV24-1 to TRBJ2-1; 7 nucleotides match TRBD1. Losses at the gene ends were 4 bases for V and 3 bases for J; bases not matched to a gene: 5. Germline values: CDR1 KGHDR, CDR2 SFDVKD. The CDR3 contains 15 residues. CDR3 protein: CATSEGTDFYNEQFF. In DNA form, the CDR3 reads TGTGCCACCAGTGAGGGGACAGATTTCTACAATGAGCAGTTCTTC.

This rearrangement joins TRBV6-5 to TRBJ1-6; D is possibly TRBD1 (6 bases). The V and J ends lost 6 bases and 10 bases respectively, with 13 bases between them. The CDR3 extends over 13 amino acids. The germline gives CDR1 MNHEY, CDR2 SVGAGI. The CDR3 DNA follows: TGTGCCAGCAGCCTAACAGGGAACTCACCCCTCCACTTT. Translating gives CASSLTGNSPLHF.

Written as DNA, the CDR3 is TGTGCCAGCAGTTTTGACAGGGGTTCACCCCTCCACTTT. This encodes CASSFDRGSPLHF. The chain is built from TRBV12-3 or TRBV12-4 and TRBJ1-6, with TRBD1 matching 8 bases. The CDR3 consists of 13 residues. The trim removed 3 bases at V and 9 bases at J, leaving 1 base unmatched.

In nucleotides, the CDR3 is TGTGCCACTGAGTCTAGCGGGGGCCCGGGGAATGAGCAGTTCTTC. Translation gives CATESSGGPGNEQFF. The chain links TRBV7-8 to TRBJ2-1, with 10 bases lining up with TRBD2. J gave up 7 bases and V 10 bases, and 13 bases lay outside the gene matches. This CDR3 contains 15 residues. CDR1 and CDR2 from the germline V gene are SGHVS and FQNEAQ. The variable domain in full, with the rest retrieved from reference TRBV7-8 and TRBJ2-1, is GAGVSQSPRYKVAKRGQDVALRCDPISGHVSLFWYQQALGQGPEFLTYFQNEAQLDKSGLPSDRFFAERPEGSVSTLKIQRTQQEDSAVYLCATESSGGPGNEQFFGPGTRLTVL.

J is TRBJ1-4 and V is TRBV19; the D gene is possibly TRBD1 (5 bases). Germline CDR1 reads LNHDA; CDR2 reads SQIVND (reference sequence). The CDR3 has 14 amino acids. Trimming shortened V by 3 bases and J by 8 bases, and 13 bases separated the two germline ends. The CDR3 DNA reads as TGTGCCAGTAGTATCGGGCCAGGGCGGGAAAAACTGTTTTTT. Translating it yields CASSIGPGREKLFF.

The rearrangement joins TRBV27 to TRBJ1-5; D not certain. The CDR3 has 14 residues. Germline-derived CDR1 and CDR2 are MNHEY and SMNVEV (reference sequence). V lost 5 bases and J 3 bases, leaving 11 bases between the germline ends. CDR3 DNA sequence: TGTGCCAGCAGTCCGAGGTCCCTCAATCAGCCCCAGCATTTT. Protein: CASSPRSLNQPQHF.

This chain uses TRBV27 with TRBJ1-4, with no clear D. Looked up from germline, CDR1 is MNHEY and CDR2 is SMNVEV (reference sequence). This CDR3 has 17 amino acids. Between the trimmed V and J ends, which lost 2 bases and 5 bases, there was a span of 18 bases. CDR3: CASSLTAVTHLNEKLFF. The CDR3 coding sequence is TGTGCCAGCAGTTTAACAGCTGTAACCCACTTAAATGAAAAACTGTTTTTT. Full variable domain (missing parts from reference TRBV27 and TRBJ1-4): EAQVTQNPRYLITVTGKKLTVTCSQNMNHEYMSWYRQDPGLGLRQIYYSMNVEVTDKGDVPEGYKVSRKEKRNFPLILESPSPNQTSLYFCASSLTAVTHLNEKLFFGSGTQLSVL.